The 27 T cell receptor beta chains presented below share a single source sample, sequenced in a study of T cell changes during pregnancy in multiple sclerosis. Here immunoSEQ multiplex PCR was the method, and the copy in TCRdb shows in-frame clones only, minus some. The profile shows tens of thousands of clones, around 94% of them singletons. Specimen: peripheral blood, collected in the third trimester of pregnancy. Every receptor here comes from a female donor with multiple sclerosis, enrolled in a pregnancy study.

CDR3 protein: CASSPRTSGSVYEQFF. CDR3 DNA: TGCGCCAGCAGTCCCCGGACTAGCGGGAGTGTGTATGAGCAGTTCTTC. V usage is TRBV4-1 and J usage is TRBJ2-1, with TRBD2 matching over 13 bases. The CDR3 loop spans 16 amino acids. Germline assignment: CDR1 MGHRA and CDR2 YSYEKL. The trim removed 6 bases at V and 8 bases at J, leaving 10 bases unmatched.

The CDR3 reads CASSLDRGLSTDTQYF. DNA of the CDR3: TGCGCCAGCAGCTTGGACAGGGGGCTTAGCACAGATACGCAGTATTTT. The chain joins TRBV5-1 to TRBJ2-3, with 9 bases that match TRBD1. The CDR3 totals 16 residues. Trimming took 0 bases from V and 0 from J; bases not matched to a gene: 2. Germline V CDR1 and CDR2: SGHRS, YFSETQ.

The chain couples TRBV2 to TRBJ2-6; 9 nucleotides agree with TRBD1. V shed 6 bases and J 11 bases; nucleotides not matched to a gene: 5. The germline CDR1 and CDR2 sequences are SNHLY and FYNNEI. The CDR3 has 13 amino acids. CDR3 nucleotide sequence: TGTGCCAGCAGGACGGACAGGGGTCACGTCCTGACTTTC. It is translated as CASRTDRGHVLTF.

The gene calls are TRBV9 and TRBJ2-2; D might be TRBD2 (6 bases). The V gene's germline CDR1 is SGDLS and CDR2 YYNGEE. The CDR3 is 17 amino acids. V dropped 1 base and J dropped 6 bases, with 19 bases sitting between them. CDR3 loop: CASSVRRVPQRAGELFF. The CDR3 DNA sequence: TGTGCCAGCAGCGTAAGGAGGGTTCCTCAGCGCGCCGGGGAGCTGTTTTTT.

This clone was counted a few times. This chain uses TRBV7-6 with TRBJ2-3, with a weak D call TRBD2 (7 bases). The germline gives CDR1 SGHVS, CDR2 FNYEAQ. V was cut by 5 bases and J by 0 bases, with 21 bases left in between. This CDR3 has 18 amino acids. The CDR3 region has the DNA TGTGCCAGCAGCGCCCGGCGGGGGAGGACAGTAAGCACAGATACGCAGTATTTT. Amino acid sequence: CASSARRGRTVSTDTQYF. The full variable domain, rest sourced from reference TRBV7-6 and TRBJ2-3, is GAGVSQSPRYKVTKRGQDVALRCDPISGHVSLYWYRQALGQGPEFLTYFNYEAQQDKSGLPNDRFSAERPEGSISTLTIQRTEQRDSAMYRCASSARRGRTVSTDTQYFGPGTRLTVL.

The rearrangement uses TRBV7-2 and TRBJ2-4, with 10 bases lining up with TRBD2. Per the germline V gene, CDR1 is SGHTA and CDR2 is FQGNSA. V was pared by 5 bases and J by 0 bases, with 7 bases of the junction left unmatched. CDR3 length: 17 residues. CDR3 sequence: CASSRGTSELAKNIQYF. Here the CDR3 DNA reads TGTGCCAGCAGCCGAGGGACTAGCGAGCTAGCCAAAAACATTCAGTACTTC.

The chain employs TRBV5-1 and TRBJ2-7, with D possibly TRBD2 on 6 matching bases. This CDR3 is 15 amino acids long. CDR1 is SGHRS and CDR2 is YFSETQ in the germline V gene. The V end lost 0 bases, the J end lost 1 base, and 11 bases lay between the germline ends. As DNA, the CDR3 is TGCGCCAGCAGCTTGGGTCGGGAGAGTTCCTACGAGCAGTACTTC. It yields the protein CASSLGRESSYEQYF. The full variable domain, in which reference TRBV5-1 and TRBJ2-7 provide the parts outside the CDR3, is KAGVTQTPRYLIKTRGQQVTLSCSPISGHRSVSWYQQTPGQGLQFLFEYFSETQRNKGNFPGRFSGRQFSNSRSEMNVSTLELGDSALYLCASSLGRESSYEQYFGPGTRLTVT.

The CDR3 DNA reads as TGTGCCAGCAGCTTAAGGGCATGGACTACCGGAAACACCATATATTTT. Translated: CASSLRAWTTGNTIYF. The chain employs TRBV7-6 and TRBJ1-3; D is undetermined. Germline loops: CDR1 SGHVS, CDR2 FNYEAQ. The germline V and J ends were trimmed by 2 bases and 4 bases, with 15 bases remaining between them. The CDR3 consists of 16 residues.

V and J are TRBV6-6 and TRBJ2-2; 9 bases agree with TRBD2. J was trimmed by 4 bases and V by 10 bases; bases with no gene match: 7. CDR1 is MNHNY, CDR2 SVGAGI, per germline (reference sequence). The CDR3 has 14 amino acids. The CDR3 sequence is CATAGGGGTGELFF. The CDR3 DNA reads as TGTGCCACCGCGGGGGGGGGCGGCACCGGGGAGCTGTTTTTT.

This chain connects TRBV7-2 to TRBJ2-7, with 12 nucleotides matching TRBD1. The V gene's germline CDR1 is SGHTA and CDR2 FQGNSA. Germline trimming cut 4 bases from V and 7 bases from J; bases unmatched to any gene: 11. This CDR3 comprises 16 residues. CDR3 sequence (DNA): TGTGCCAGCAGCTACGCTCCCGGGACAGGGGGCCGGGAGCAGTACTTC. Encoded protein: CASSYAPGTGGREQYF.

The chain couples TRBV6-1 to TRBJ1-5, with 8 bases that match TRBD1. J was trimmed by 7 bases and V by 5 bases; bases with no gene match: 10. Germline V gene data show CDR1 as MNHNS and CDR2 as SASEGT. This CDR3 is built from 15 residues. CDR3 region: CASSIRGQGIQPQHF. CDR3 sequence (DNA): TGTGCCAGCAGTATTAGAGGACAGGGTATCCAGCCCCAGCATTTT.

V is TRBV9 and J is TRBJ1-2; D is perhaps TRBD1 (5 bases). Germline V lookup: CDR1 SGDLS, CDR2 YYNGEE. There are 13 residues in the CDR3. Between the trimmed V and J ends, which lost 8 bases and 4 bases, there was a span of 15 bases. Here the CDR3 reads CASWRGPGYGYTF. In DNA, the CDR3 is TGTGCCAGTTGGAGGGGCCCTGGCTATGGCTACACCTTC.

The chain has TRBV27 and TRBJ1-1; no definite D call. V was clipped by 5 bases and J by 4 bases, with 11 bases between them. The germline CDR1 and CDR2 sequences are MNHEY and SMNVEV (reference sequence). The CDR3 has 13 amino acids. CDR3 nucleotides: TGTGCCAGCAGTGGAGAGACGTTCACTGAAGCTTTCTTT. Translated: CASSGETFTEAFF.

This chain connects TRBV2 to TRBJ2-1, with D perhaps TRBD1 (6 bases). This CDR3 is built from 13 residues. Per the germline V gene, CDR1 is SNHLY and CDR2 is FYNNEI. Trimming shortened V by 8 bases and J by 2 bases, and 10 bases separated the two germline ends. This CDR3 is CASHRVAYNEQFF. The CDR3 nucleotides read TGTGCCAGCCACAGGGTTGCCTACAATGAGCAGTTCTTC.

This rearrangement joins TRBV18 to TRBJ2-5; 7 bases fit TRBD1. The CDR3 is 14 amino acids. The V segment lost 4 bases and the J segment 5 bases; nucleotides outside the gene matches: 7. CDR1 KGHSH and CDR2 LQKENI come from the germline V gene. In DNA form, the CDR3 reads TGTGCCAGCTCACACAACAGGGGTTCCGAGACCCAGTACTTC. Translation gives CASSHNRGSETQYF.

This clone was seen a single time. The V gene is TRBV18, the J gene TRBJ2-1, with D possibly TRBD2 on 6 matching bases. Germline CDR1 and CDR2: KGHSH and LQKENI. V lost 3 bases and J lost 8, with 14 bases in between. The CDR3 is 14 amino acids. The chain's CDR3 is CASSPSGGVDEQFF. CDR3 bases: TGTGCCAGCTCACCCTCTGGAGGGGTTGATGAGCAGTTCTTC.

J is TRBJ2-3 and V is TRBV6-4; TRBD2 aligns across 8 bases. V lost 4 bases, J lost 1 base, and 4 bases stayed unmatched. The CDR3 consists of 15 residues. Per the germline V gene, CDR1 is MRHNA and CDR2 is SNTAGT. In nucleotides, the CDR3 is TGTGCCAGCAGTGCCGAGACTAGCGGCACAGATACGCAGTATTTT. It translates to CASSAETSGTDTQYF.

The chain is built from TRBV12-5 and TRBJ2-5, with D possibly being TRBD2 (6 bases). Germline V gives CDR1 LGHNT, CDR2 FRNRAP. The CDR3 loop spans 16 amino acids. V was clipped by 0 bases and J by 5 bases, with 16 bases between them. As DNA, the CDR3 is TGTGCTAGTGGTTTGGTACTGAGCGGCGGAGGGGAGACCCAGTACTTC. It encodes CASGLVLSGGGETQYF.

The chain joins TRBV19 to TRBJ2-7; a possible D gene is TRBD1 (5 bases). V shed 7 bases and J shed 6 bases, with 10 bases lying between them. The germline gives CDR1 LNHDA, CDR2 SQIVND (reference sequence). The CDR3 has 11 residues. DNA for the CDR3: TGTGCCAGTAATGACCAGGGCGAGCAGTACTTC. Its translation: CASNDQGEQYF.

This clone showed up just once. The V call is TRBV7-2, the J call TRBJ1-1; D is perhaps TRBD1 (5 bases). Trimming removed 5 bases at V and 5 bases at J, with 15 bases between. The CDR3 totals 14 residues. CDR1 is SGHTA, CDR2 FQGNSA, per germline. The chain's CDR3 is CASSRTAGGTEAFF. In nucleotides, the CDR3 is TGTGCCAGCAGCCGGACGGCTGGGGGGACTGAAGCTTTCTTT.

This chain uses TRBV19 with TRBJ2-7, with 8 nucleotides matching TRBD1. CDR1 is LNHDA, CDR2 SQIVND, per germline (reference sequence). There are 17 residues in the CDR3. V dropped 0 bases and J dropped 5; count of bases not matched to a gene: 12. The CDR3 spells CASSIEEDRAWVDEQYF. CDR3 in DNA: TGTGCCAGTAGTATAGAGGAGGACAGGGCTTGGGTGGACGAGCAGTACTTC.

The chain links TRBV7-6 to TRBJ2-1; D call uncertain. The CDR3 runs to 14 residues. The germline V gene encodes CDR1 SGHVS and CDR2 FNYEAQ. Between the trimmed V and J ends, which lost 1 base and 9 bases, there was a span of 13 bases. As DNA, the CDR3 is TGTGCCAGCAGCTTAGGAAGAACATCCCGTGAGCAGTTCTTC. This codes for CASSLGRTSREQFF.

The chain employs TRBV25-1 and TRBJ1-2; tentative D call: TRBD1 (6 bases). CDR1 MGHDK and CDR2 SYGVNS come from the germline V gene. V was shortened by 5 bases and J by 7 bases, with 14 bases between the two germline ends. The CDR3 has 13 residues. As DNA, the CDR3 is TGTGCCAGCAGTCGGGGGGGCGCGGGTGGCTACACCTTC. Its translation is CASSRGGAGGYTF.

This chain joins TRBV7-9 and TRBJ1-5, with 8 nucleotides matching TRBD1. V shed 5 bases, J shed 5 bases, and the junction held 8 bases outside the gene matches. Germline V CDR1 and CDR2: SEHNR, FQNEAQ (reference sequence). The CDR3 loop spans 15 amino acids. The CDR3: CASSAGQGYYQPQHF. In nucleotides, the CDR3 is TGTGCCAGCAGCGCTGGACAGGGTTATTATCAGCCCCAGCATTTT. The variable domain in full, completed from reference TRBV7-9 and TRBJ1-5, reads DTGVSQNPRHKITKRGQNVTFRCDPISEHNRLYWYRQTLGQGPEFLTYFQNEAQLEKSRLLSDRFSAERPKGSFSTLEIQRTEQGDSAMYLCASSAGQGYYQPQHFGDGTRLSIL.

The V gene is TRBV11-2, the J gene TRBJ2-1; the match to TRBD2 covers 14 bases. This CDR3 contains 14 residues. The V gene end was trimmed by 5 bases and the J gene end by 14 bases; junction bases not matched to a gene: 8. CDR1 is SGHAT, CDR2 FQNNGV, per germline. DNA of the CDR3: TGTGCCAGCAGCCCCCGACTAGCGGGAGGGTCGGAGTTCTTC. It yields the protein CASSPRLAGGSEFF.

The V gene is TRBV4-1, the J gene TRBJ2-7; D might be TRBD1 (5 bases). The V end was cut by 0 bases, the J end by 0 bases, with 12 bases between. CDR1 is MGHRA, CDR2 YSYEKL, per germline. CDR3 length equals 16 residues. The CDR3 DNA reads as TGCGCCAGCAGCCAAGATAAGGGGCGTTTCTCCTACGAGCAGTACTTC. This encodes CASSQDKGRFSYEQYF.

This clone appeared once. The chain couples TRBV1 to TRBJ2-7; the table's D call, TRBD2, was not checked against the DNA. TRBV1 is designated a pseudogene. This CDR3 has 13 residues. CDR3 loop: CTSSRSPSYEQYF. DNA for the CDR3: TGCACCAGCAGCCGGAGCCCTTCCTACGAGCAGTACTTC.